This T cell receptor beta chain was obtained from a study of T cell responses to AZD1222 COVID-19 vaccine. Study-level results: White British ancestry dominated among donors, who included more females, and clonal diversity was possibly underestimated. Repertoire sampling happened only post peak T cell response. Nearly half of unique spike-specific TCRs reportedly avoided B.1.351 and B.1.1.7 mutated regions. Seropositive AZD1222 recipients at baseline numbered only five or six.

Concerning this clone itself: Its specificity is not known.

The CDR3 is 11 amino acids. Germline CDR1 reads MNHEY; CDR2 reads SVGEGT. V lost 4 bases to trimming and J lost 7 bases, with 7 bases between them. Sequencing was performed with immunoSEQ multiplex PCR; in TCRdb, only in-frame clones are kept and a portion is missing. The sample comprises fewer than 200,000 clones, 90% of which are singletons, and more than 4% rests with the top ten. This chain connects TRBV6-2 or TRBV6-3 to TRBJ1-2; no clear D gene. This material consisted of peripheral blood, taken 28 days after the second dose of the MenACWY control vaccine. The TCR originated in an adult who received the MenACWY meningococcal vaccine as a control. Written as DNA, the CDR3 is TGTGCCAGCAGTTGGAGGGCTGGCTACACCTTC. Amino acids: CASSWRAGYTF.